This TCR beta chain derives from a study of blood T cell repertoires in COVID-19. Study summary: Sites in the United States, Italy and Spain provided acute and convalescent COVID-19 samples.

J lost 5 bases, V lost 2 bases, and 6 bases had no gene match. CDR1 and CDR2 (germline): SGDLS, YYNGEE. This CDR3 is built from 14 residues. Using immunoSEQ multiplex PCR, the repertoire was profiled, and TCRdb retains in-frame clones only, with some absent. Here the sample spans roughly 220,000 clones, 65% to 85% being singletons. The clonotype comes from a woman under 40 who had recovered from COVID-19. Source material: peripheral blood. The V call is TRBV9, the J call TRBJ2-7; 8 bases agree with TRBD1. The CDR3 protein is CASSVTGGFDEQYF. CDR3 nucleotide sequence: TGTGCCAGCAGCGTCACAGGGGGATTTGACGAGCAGTACTTC.